This entry lists 9 T cell receptor beta chains sequenced from one sample in a study of cytomegalovirus exposure and HLA in healthy donors. Use of 60 Vbeta and 13 Jbeta primers characterized the PCR. Here immunoSEQ multiplex PCR was the method, and the copy in TCRdb shows in-frame clones only, minus some. The table lists some 190,000 clones, more than 75% of them singletons. The sequenced sample was PBMCs. The receptors were gathered from a woman aged 50 to 65 in good health and CMV-seronegative.

The chain employs TRBV11-3 and TRBJ2-1; 12 bases agree with TRBD2. The CDR3 sequence is 14 residues long. V lost 5 bases to trimming and J lost 8 bases; unmatched junction nucleotides: 4. Germline CDR1 and CDR2: SGHNT and YENEEA. CDR3 amino acids: CASSRLAGEDEQFF. CDR3 DNA: TGTGCCAGCAGCCGACTAGCGGGAGAGGATGAGCAGTTCTTC.

The chain carries TRBV6-1 and TRBJ1-3; D uncertain. This CDR3 is built from 16 residues. Germline loops: CDR1 MNHNS, CDR2 SASEGT. The V gene lost 2 bases and the J gene lost 0 bases, with 11 bases spanning the gap. Written as DNA, the CDR3 is TGTGCCAGCAGTGAATCAGAAAGTACCTCTGGAAACACCATATATTTT. Translating gives CASSESESTSGNTIYF.

CDR3 bases: TGTGCCAGCAGCTGGGGGAGGGGGGCAGCACAGTACTTC. Its translation is CASSWGRGAAQYF. The gene calls are TRBV7-3 and TRBJ2-4, with a weak D call TRBD2 (7 bases). V lost 4 bases and J 13 bases, leaving 17 bases between the germline ends. Germline V gene data show CDR1 as SGHTA and CDR2 as FQGTGA. There are 13 residues in the CDR3.

The rearrangement uses TRBV7-2 and TRBJ2-7; 8 bases are shared with TRBD2. Trimming took 1 base from V and 3 from J; bases not matched to a gene: 11. Germline CDR1 and CDR2: SGHTA and FQGNSA. The CDR3 runs 17 residues. The CDR3 reads CASSLEGVVAGHYEQYF. The CDR3 nucleotides read TGTGCCAGCAGCTTAGAAGGAGTGGTAGCGGGGCACTACGAGCAGTACTTC.

This chain uses TRBV18 with TRBJ2-5; D may be TRBD2 (5 bases). Germline lookup yields CDR1 KGHSH and CDR2 LQKENI. The germline V and J ends were trimmed by 3 bases and 1 base, with 9 bases remaining between them. The CDR3 loop spans 14 amino acids. Here the CDR3 reads CASSPSSGQETQYF. For the CDR3, the DNA is TGTGCCAGCTCACCCTCCAGCGGCCAAGAGACCCAGTACTTC.

The V call is TRBV28, the J call TRBJ1-5, with D possibly matching TRBD1 (6 bases). The CDR3 sequence is 15 residues long. Germline V CDR1 and CDR2: MDHEN, SYDVKM. V was cut by 6 bases and J by 1 base, with 13 bases left in between. The CDR3 here is CASSEQGTSNQPQHF. In nucleotides, the CDR3 is TGTGCCAGCAGCGAACAGGGTACGAGCAATCAGCCCCAGCATTTT.

CDR3 amino acids: CASNAVRTTNEKLFF. DNA of the CDR3: TGTGCCAGTAATGCGGTGAGGACAACTAATGAAAAACTGTTTTTT. The chain links TRBV19 to TRBJ1-4; D not resolved. Trimming shortened V by 7 bases and J by 0 bases, and 12 bases separated the two germline ends. The CDR3 consists of 15 residues. Per germline, CDR1 LNHDA and CDR2 SQIVND (reference sequence).

In nucleotides, the CDR3 is TGTGCCAGCAGTGAAGAGAGAGCGGGAGCTGGGGAGACCCAGTACTTC. Amino acid sequence: CASSEERAGAGETQYF. The V gene is TRBV2, the J gene TRBJ2-5; 8 nucleotides line up with TRBD2. The V segment lost 1 base and the J segment 5 bases; nucleotides outside the gene matches: 9. Germline V gene data show CDR1 as SNHLY and CDR2 as FYNNEI. CDR3 size: 16 residues.

The rearrangement uses TRBV27 and TRBJ1-3, with D hard to call. Trimming took off 4 bases at V and 3 bases at J, with 7 bases between the two ends. The germline CDR1 and CDR2 sequences are MNHEY and SMNVEV (reference sequence). The CDR3 is made up of 13 amino acids. As DNA, the CDR3 is TGTGCCAGCAGTTCCGGGAGTGGAAACACCATATATTTT. Its protein is CASSSGSGNTIYF.